Each of the 6 T cell receptor beta chains below was sequenced from the same sample in a study of Graves' ophthalmopathy and Graves' hyperthyroidism (dated by TCRdb to 2016 to 2019). Sequencing was performed on an Illumina HiSeq 2000. For repertoire sequencing, TCR beta CDR3 regions were amplified from RNA transcripts. HTBI primers and the Qiagen OneStep RT-PCR kit were used in a first-round RT-PCR, which was followed by a second-round multiplex PCR, size selection and purification. The public reads were reanalyzed by TCRdb: fastp trimming at Q25, MiXCR alignment, in-frame beta chains only. CDR3 protein duplicates are merged, each entry listing the most common genes and DNA. Within this sample are over a million distinct CDR3 sequences, with approximately 35% of them counted one time only. Clones ranked in the top ten supply roughly 10% of the sample. The sample comprised peripheral blood or thyroid tissue (not recorded which). Receptor source: an adult man with Graves' hyperthyroidism.

This clonotype appeared many times. This sequence joins TRBV20-1 and TRBJ2-5; TRBD2 matches 8 bases. Germline V gives CDR1 DFQATT, CDR2 SNEGSKA (reference sequence). Germline trimming cut 3 bases from V and 3 bases from J; bases unmatched to any gene: 3. The CDR3 is 13 residues long. DNA of the CDR3: TGCAGTGCTAGGGGACTAGATAAAGAGACCCAGTACTTC. Its translation: CSARGLDKETQYF.

This clonotype was detected many times. The J gene is TRBJ1-4, the V gene TRBV5-1, with a possible D match to TRBD1 (5 bases). The ends were cut back, 3 bases at V and 8 bases at J, with 17 bases in the middle. The germline V gene has CDR1 SGHRS and CDR2 YFSETQ. The CDR3 runs to 15 residues. The CDR3 nucleotides are TGCGCCAGCAGCTGGACACCAACCCCGGGGGAAAAACTGTTTTTT. Its protein product is CASSWTPTPGEKLFF.

The V and J genes are TRBV3-1 and TRBJ2-2; D is ambiguous. The CDR3 has 15 residues. V lost 6 bases and J lost 5, with 16 bases in between. Per germline, CDR1 LGHDT and CDR2 YNNKEL (reference sequence). CDR3 sequence: CASSFTGLVTGELFF. The CDR3 region has the DNA TGTGCCAGCAGTTTTACCGGGCTAGTGACCGGGGAGCTGTTTTTT.

Comment on this clonotype: Being one base from a much bigger clone, this may be a read error. The chain's CDR3 is CVSSFKGSGVVTQYF. DNA of the CDR3: TGTGTCAGCAGCTTTAAGGGCTCAGGTGTAGTGACCCAGTACTTC. V and J are TRBV7-8 and TRBJ2-5; the D is unclear. Germline lookup yields CDR1 SGHVS and CDR2 FQNEAQ. This CDR3 comprises 15 residues.

This clonotype was observed a few times. The chain couples TRBV10-2 to TRBJ1-1; possible D gene TRBD1, 5 bases. The CDR3 length is 15 residues. The ends were cut back, 0 bases at V and 0 bases at J, with 8 bases in the middle. CDR1 and CDR2 (germline): WSHSY, SAAADI. CDR3 residues: CASSESRGMNTEAFF. CDR3 in DNA: TGCGCCAGCAGTGAGTCGCGGGGGATGAACACTGAAGCTTTCTTT.

This rearrangement joins TRBV9 to TRBJ2-3; a possible D gene is TRBD1 (5 bases). Germline CDR1 and CDR2: SGDLS and YYNGEE. The length of the CDR3 is 17 residues. V was shortened by 3 bases and J by 0 bases, with 17 bases between the two germline ends. This CDR3 reads CASSERSGLSSTDTQYF. The DNA for the CDR3 is TGTGCCAGCAGCGAGAGATCAGGGCTCTCTAGCACAGATACGCAGTATTTT.